Below, 25 T cell receptor beta chains from the same sample are listed, as sequenced in a study of shared clonotypes between healthy human individuals. Libraries were prepared by immunoSEQ multiplex PCR; TCRdb keeps only in-frame clonotypes and omits some of them. The sample has 660,000 or so clones; approximately 96% are singletons. The naive CD8 subset, CD45RO-negative cells positively selected for CCR7, excluded terminally differentiated effector memory CD45RA+ cells. The sample consisted of naive CD8+ T cells sorted from blood. The receptor set was obtained from a woman younger than 45 in good health.

This chain connects TRBV2 to TRBJ2-2, with 9 bases that match TRBD2. The CDR3 length is 15 residues. V lost 3 bases to trimming and J lost 6 bases; unmatched junction nucleotides: 5. Germline V lookup: CDR1 SNHLY, CDR2 FYNNEI. The CDR3 DNA follows: TGTGCCAGCAGTGAGGGGACTAGCTTCCCCGGGGAGCTGTTTTTT. It translates to CASSEGTSFPGELFF.

V is TRBV5-6 and J is TRBJ2-5, with D hard to call. Per the germline V gene, CDR1 is SGHDT and CDR2 is YYEEEE. This CDR3 comprises 14 residues. The V end lost 4 bases, the J end lost 5 bases, and 15 bases lay between the germline ends. The CDR3 protein is CASSAPDLGETQYF. CDR3 in DNA: TGTGCCAGCAGCGCCCCCGATCTCGGGGAGACCCAGTACTTC. Full variable domain (remainder filled in from reference TRBV5-6 and TRBJ2-5): DAGVTQSPTHLIKTRGQQVTLRCSPKSGHDTVSWYQQALGQGPQFIFQYYEEEERQRGNFPDRFSGHQFPNYSSELNVNALLLGDSALYLCASSAPDLGETQYFGPGTRLLVL.

In this sample, this clone turned up once. CDR3 bases: TGTGCCAGTAGTATTACGCTAGGGGTGAACACCGGGGAGCTGTTTTTT. The encoded protein is CASSITLGVNTGELFF. The chain employs TRBV19 and TRBJ2-2, with D possibly being TRBD1 (5 bases). V gave up 3 bases and J gave up 1 base, with 12 bases separating them. The CDR3 is 16 residues long. The germline V gene encodes CDR1 LNHDA and CDR2 SQIVND (reference sequence).

This chain joins TRBV7-9 and TRBJ2-1; D unclear. CDR3 length: 15 residues. With 3 bases removed from V and 2 bases from J, the gap between germline ends came to 11 bases. The germline V gene encodes CDR1 SEHNR and CDR2 FQNEAQ (reference sequence). For the CDR3, the DNA is TGTGCCAGCAGCTTGGGTAGGGTACCCTACAATGAGCAGTTCTTC. Translation gives CASSLGRVPYNEQFF.

The chain combines TRBV7-3 with TRBJ2-7, with D possibly being TRBD2 (6 bases). This CDR3 spans 16 amino acids. Between the trimmed V and J ends, which lost 2 bases and 3 bases, there was a span of 17 bases. CDR1 is SGHTA, CDR2 FQGTGA, per germline. The CDR3, as DNA: TGTGCCAGCAGCTTACTGCTCCTTGGAGCGGGCTACGAGCAGTACTTC. It encodes CASSLLLLGAGYEQYF.

This rearrangement joins TRBV7-6 to TRBJ2-3; no definite D call. This CDR3 spans 14 amino acids. CDR1 SGHVS and CDR2 FNYEAQ come from the germline V gene. V shed 1 base and J shed 2 bases, with 7 bases lying between them. In nucleotides, the CDR3 is TGTGCCAGCAGCTTAGGGGTCAACACAGATACGCAGTATTTT. Its translation: CASSLGVNTDTQYF.

J is TRBJ2-3 and V is TRBV27; D uncertain. Germline V lookup: CDR1 MNHEY, CDR2 SMNVEV (reference sequence). V was pared by 1 base and J by 0 bases, with 14 bases between. The CDR3 spans 17 residues. CDR3 residues: CASSLLNSPLSTDTQYF. CDR3 DNA: TGTGCCAGCAGTTTATTAAACTCACCCCTTAGCACAGATACGCAGTATTTT.

Regarding this clone: The same CDR3 can be traced to other DNA sequences in this sample. The rearrangement uses TRBV9 and TRBJ2-3; D might be TRBD2 (5 bases). Germline V CDR1 and CDR2: SGDLS, YYNGEE. The CDR3 has 15 residues. V lost 0 bases and J lost 1, with 9 bases in between. CDR3: CASSVAGSGTDTQYF. The DNA for the CDR3 is TGTGCCAGCAGCGTAGCCGGTAGCGGCACAGATACGCAGTATTTT.

A remark on this clone: Other DNA sequences within the sample encode an identical CDR3. The V gene is TRBV9, the J gene TRBJ2-7, with 11 bases matching TRBD2. V was clipped by 0 bases and J by 3 bases; unmatched bases: 2. The CDR3 has 15 residues. CDR1 is SGDLS and CDR2 is YYNGEE in the germline V gene. The CDR3 spells CASSVGGTSGYEQYF. The CDR3 bases are TGTGCCAGCAGCGTAGGTGGGACTAGCGGCTACGAGCAGTACTTC.

There are a few counts of this clone. The rearrangement uses TRBV19 and TRBJ1-5; D gene ambiguous. V lost 9 bases and J 3 bases, leaving 9 bases between the germline ends. CDR3 size: 12 residues. CDR1 is LNHDA and CDR2 is SQIVND in the germline V gene (reference sequence). CDR3 residues: CARWTFNQPQHF. The CDR3 nucleotides read TGTGCCAGATGGACGTTCAATCAGCCCCAGCATTTT.

The chain carries TRBV5-6 and TRBJ1-1; D is uncertain. The CDR3 is made up of 15 amino acids. In germline, CDR1 is SGHDT, CDR2 YYEEEE. V was trimmed by 1 base and J by 1 base, leaving 11 bases between them. The CDR3 DNA is TGTGCCAGCAGCTTGATGTTAGAGGGGAACACTGAAGCTTTCTTT. It translates to CASSLMLEGNTEAFF.

Concerning this clone: A much larger clone lies one base from this, so it may be a read error. The sample holds other DNA sequences that translate to the same CDR3. The V and J genes are TRBV5-4 and TRBJ2-5; D is uncertain. V shed 0 bases and J shed 1 base, with 4 bases lying between them. Germline assignment: CDR1 SGHNT and CDR2 YYREEE (reference sequence). The CDR3 consists of 13 residues. The CDR3 protein is CASSLEVQETQYF. The CDR3 DNA is TGTGCCAGCAGCTTGGAGGTCCAAGAGACCCAGTACTTC.

This chain uses TRBV7-3 with TRBJ2-1, with TRBD2 identical over 8 bases. The ends lost 3 bases at V and 4 bases at J; junction bases unmatched: 8. CDR1 SGHTA and CDR2 FQGTGA come from the germline V gene. CDR3 length: 16 amino acids. The CDR3 nucleotides read TGTGCCAGCAGCTTTAAGGTAGCGGGACCTTACAATGAGCAGTTCTTC. Protein sequence: CASSFKVAGPYNEQFF.

V and J are TRBV28 and TRBJ2-1; tentatively, D is TRBD2 (5 bases). CDR1 is MDHEN and CDR2 is SYDVKM in the germline V gene. The CDR3 consists of 13 residues. V gave up 3 bases and J gave up 9 bases, with 12 bases separating them. CDR3 in amino acids: CASSFSAPGEQFF. DNA for the CDR3: TGTGCCAGCAGTTTTAGCGCTCCCGGTGAGCAGTTCTTC.

This clone was seen just once. The V gene is TRBV6-5, the J gene TRBJ1-4; D is perhaps TRBD1 (6 bases). The CDR3 extends over 15 amino acids. Germline V gives CDR1 MNHEY, CDR2 SVGAGI. V was cut by 6 bases and J by 0 bases, with 11 bases left in between. The CDR3 here is CASSRRTATNEKLFF. The CDR3 bases are TGTGCCAGCAGCCGGAGGACAGCAACTAATGAAAAACTGTTTTTT.

This chain connects TRBV11-2 to TRBJ2-7, with 7 bases fitting TRBD1. CDR1 and CDR2 from the germline V gene are SGHAT and FQNNGV. CDR3 length: 16 residues. V dropped 2 bases and J dropped 2; count of bases not matched to a gene: 9. Written as DNA, the CDR3 is TGTGCCAGCAGCTTAACTGGGGACAGTGAAACCTACGAGCAGTACTTC. Protein: CASSLTGDSETYEQYF.

As to this clone: One junction end disagrees with the germline gene, perhaps due to a read error. The chain combines TRBV5-1 with TRBJ2-7; possibly TRBD1 or TRBD2 for D (5 bases each). Germline V CDR1 and CDR2: SGHRS, YFSETQ. This CDR3 has 14 residues. The chain's CDR3 is CASSLPPGRGEQYF. CDR3 nucleotides: TGCGCCAGTAGCTTGCCCCCGGGACGTGGCGAGCAGTACTTC.

Of note for this clone: Other nucleotide sequences from this sample produce the same CDR3. The rearrangement joins TRBV19 to TRBJ2-2, with D perhaps TRBD1 (5 bases). Per the germline V gene, CDR1 is LNHDA and CDR2 is SQIVND (reference sequence). This CDR3 spans 15 amino acids. The V end was cut by 3 bases, the J end by 5 bases, with 13 bases between. This chain's CDR3 is CASSIPREGTGELFF. Written as DNA, the CDR3 is TGTGCCAGTAGTATCCCCAGGGAAGGGACCGGGGAGCTGTTTTTT.

The chain employs TRBV2 and TRBJ2-7, with 7 positions matching TRBD2. The J segment lost 0 bases and the V segment lost 2 bases, leaving 10 bases of the junction unmatched. The CDR3 is 17 amino acids. CDR1 is SNHLY and CDR2 is FYNNEI in the germline V gene. CDR3 loop: CASSEYYGTTFSYEQYF. The CDR3 DNA reads TGTGCCAGCAGTGAATATTACGGGACTACTTTCTCCTACGAGCAGTACTTC.

The gene calls are TRBV5-6 and TRBJ2-5; either TRBD1 or TRBD2 may supply D (6 bases each). The germline V and J ends were trimmed by 4 bases and 2 bases, with 18 bases remaining between them. This CDR3 is built from 16 residues. Germline loops: CDR1 SGHDT, CDR2 YYEEEE. DNA for the CDR3: TGTGCCAGCAGCCCCCTTAGAATAGGGGGGCAAGAGACCCAGTACTTC. Translating it yields CASSPLRIGGQETQYF.

This clone was seen only once. The gene calls are TRBV30 and TRBJ1-2; TRBD1 is a possible D gene (5 bases). This CDR3 contains 15 residues. Germline CDR1 reads GTSNPN; CDR2 reads SVGIG (reference sequence). The germline V and J ends were trimmed by 1 base and 0 bases, with 12 bases remaining between them. The CDR3 reads CAWSGLDTTNYGYTF. CDR3 sequence (DNA): TGTGCCTGGAGTGGGCTGGACACGACTAACTATGGCTACACCTTC.

The rearrangement joins TRBV7-8 to TRBJ2-1, with 7 bases identical to TRBD2. This CDR3 region has 16 residues. Trimming took 5 bases from V and 4 from J; bases not matched to a gene: 11. The germline gives CDR1 SGHVS, CDR2 FQNEAQ. The CDR3: CASSQAPPGGYNEQFF. DNA for the CDR3: TGTGCCAGCAGCCAAGCACCCCCGGGAGGTTACAATGAGCAGTTCTTC.

The gene calls are TRBV10-2 and TRBJ1-1; TRBD1 matches at 8 bases. With V trimmed by 6 bases and J by 1 base, 10 bases remained unmatched. CDR1 is WSHSY and CDR2 is SAAADI in the germline V gene. The CDR3 contains 16 residues. CDR3 nucleotides: TGCGCCAGCAGCACCTCCAGACAGGGGACGAACACTGAAGCTTTCTTT. Amino acid sequence: CASSTSRQGTNTEAFF.

This chain connects TRBV5-1 to TRBJ1-1; D is ambiguous. The germline CDR1 and CDR2 sequences are SGHRS and YFSETQ. V lost 1 base and J 8 bases, leaving 21 bases between the germline ends. CDR3 length: 16 residues. CDR3 protein: CASSLPSTDPAIEAFF. For the CDR3, the DNA is TGCGCCAGCAGCTTGCCGTCGACGGACCCAGCGATAGAAGCTTTCTTT. Together with reference TRBV5-1 and TRBJ1-1, the CDR3 gives the full variable domain: KAGVTQTPRYLIKTRGQQVTLSCSPISGHRSVSWYQQTPGQGLQFLFEYFSETQRNKGNFPGRFSGRQFSNSRSEMNVSTLELGDSALYLCASSLPSTDPAIEAFFGQGTRLTVV.

The V gene is TRBV7-8, the J gene TRBJ2-1, with 9 bases lining up with TRBD1. The CDR3 consists of 17 residues. Germline V gene data show CDR1 as SGHVS and CDR2 as FQNEAQ. V lost 5 bases to trimming and J lost 2 bases; unmatched junction nucleotides: 10. CDR3 residues: CASSQPSGTGPYNEQFF. CDR3 sequence (DNA): TGTGCCAGCAGCCAACCTTCCGGGACAGGGCCCTACAATGAGCAGTTCTTC.